This T cell receptor (beta chain) was sequenced for a study of neurological immune-mediated disorders. The unsorted libraries were produced from 2 million PBMCs held at -80 C. Germline V lookup: CDR1 LGHNA, CDR2 YSLEER. Trimming removed 1 base from V and 4 bases from J; junction bases left unmatched: 4. This CDR3 comprises 15 residues. The sample holds many counts of this clonotype. TCRdb processed the 5' RACE reads anew with MiXCR; each CDR3 protein has one entry. The table has some 86,000 distinct CDR3 sequences, 2.6% seen once. V gene TRBV4-3 combines with J gene TRBJ2-7; TRBD2 matches at 10 bases. Sequencing was performed on PBMCs. The sequence was collected from a young woman with multiple sclerosis. The CDR3 loop reads CASSQVLAGEYEQYF. DNA of the CDR3: TGCGCCAGCAGCCAAGTTCTAGCGGGAGAATACGAGCAGTACTTC.